This T cell receptor beta chain stems from a study of neoadjuvant anti-PD-1 for oral cavity cancer. On this clone: Its specificity is not known.

In germline, CDR1 is MNHNY, CDR2 SVGAGI (reference sequence). V lost 2 bases to trimming and J lost 2 bases, with 7 bases between them. The CDR3 is 14 residues long. Stage II-IVA oral cavity squamous cell carcinoma was new and untreated by systemic or radiation therapy. These oral cavity squamous cell carcinomas were HPV-negative and locally advanced. Blood cells were analyzed directly, without culture or expansion. Study outcomes and limitations: Higher pretreatment blood Treg/Th17 ratios correlated with higher pretreatment blood and lower post-treatment tumor TCRbeta clonality.

Produced via immunoSEQ multiplex PCR; TCRdb's table is partial and in-frame only. The sample carries tens of thousands of clones, under 85% recorded once. This sequence was found in a person aged 40 to 85 with oral cavity squamous cell carcinoma. V usage is TRBV6-6 and J usage is TRBJ1-5; D is undetermined. The sample was PBMCs, taken before nivolumab (anti-PD-1) treatment. The chain's CDR3 is CASSYKEGNQPQHF. The DNA of the CDR3 is TGTGCCAGCAGTTACAAGGAAGGCAATCAGCCCCAGCATTTT.